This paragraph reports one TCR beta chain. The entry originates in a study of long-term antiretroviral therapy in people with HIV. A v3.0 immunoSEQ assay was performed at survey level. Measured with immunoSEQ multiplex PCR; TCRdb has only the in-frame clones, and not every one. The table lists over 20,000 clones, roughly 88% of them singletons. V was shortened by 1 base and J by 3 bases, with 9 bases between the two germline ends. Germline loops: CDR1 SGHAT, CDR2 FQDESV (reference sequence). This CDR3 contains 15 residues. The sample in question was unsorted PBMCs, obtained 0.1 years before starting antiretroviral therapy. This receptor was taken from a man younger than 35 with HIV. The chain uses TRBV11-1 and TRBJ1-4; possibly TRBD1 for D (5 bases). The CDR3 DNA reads TGTGCCAGCAGCTTAGGGGGCGTCGCTAATGAAAAACTGTTTTTT. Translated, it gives CASSLGGVANEKLFF.